The clone carrying this T cell receptor (beta chain) was observed many times. Its antigen is unidentified. The V gene's germline CDR1 is WNHNN and CDR2 SYGVQD (reference sequence). The V gene lost 8 bases and the J gene lost 7 bases, with 12 bases spanning the gap. CDR3 length: 11 residues. TCRdb reanalysed the 5' RACE reads using MiXCR and keeps one entry per CDR3 protein. The sample has about 69,000 distinct CDR3 sequences; approximately 5.3% are singletons. These data belong to a study of CD8 T cells in ankylosing spondylitis. Study-wide findings and caveats: Disease-linked clones reportedly concentrated significantly in matched ankylosing spondylitis synovial fluid. Previous work reported some of these motif variants in the synovial fluid and blood of reactive arthritis. The disease-linked clones had a CD8+ phenotype and low blood frequencies. The study identified a TCR beta motif of eight highly homologous variants that appeared characteristic of ankylosing spondylitis blood.

V and J are TRBV10-1 and TRBJ2-7; no clear D. The sequencing sample was made of blood, either unsorted or a sorted T cell fraction (not recorded which). The origin of this receptor is a male donor with ankylosing spondylitis or in good health (not recorded which). The CDR3: CASLNWVEQYF. Written as DNA, the CDR3 is TGCGCCAGCTTGAATTGGGTGGAGCAGTACTTC.